This T cell receptor beta chain emerged from a study of early T cells in non-severe SARS-CoV-2 infection. Study summary: With bulk RNA from unsorted whole blood as input, sequencing yielded unpaired chains. The study, taken as a whole, reports: VDJdb matches were skewed toward anti-spike CD8 T cell responses.

Individual cDNA molecules received unique molecular identifiers during library preparation. Each CDR3 protein is one row after TCRdb ran MiXCR on the 5' RACE reads. Among 25,000 to 30,000 distinct CDR3 sequences listed, 5% to 5.5% were seen once. This clonotype was seen at least ten times. No antigen is known for it. The germline CDR1 and CDR2 sequences are SGHAT and FQNNGV. With 10 bases removed from V and 0 bases from J, the gap between germline ends came to 12 bases. This CDR3 contains 13 residues. The source is an adult who was a healthcare worker with PCR-confirmed SARS-CoV-2 infection or an uninfected control (not recorded which). Sequenced input: whole blood. This chain uses TRBV11-2 with TRBJ1-1; D is unclear. CDR3 residues: CATAGRLNTEAFF. CDR3 nucleotides: TGTGCCACGGCGGGCCGGCTGAACACTGAAGCTTTCTTT. The whole variable domain, remainder taken from reference TRBV11-2 and TRBJ1-1, is EAGVAQSPRYKIIEKRQSVAFWCNPISGHATLYWYQQILGQGPKLLIQFQNNGVVDDSQLPKDRFSAERLKGVDSTLKIQPAKLEDSAVYLCATAGRLNTEAFFGQGTRLTVV.